This TCR beta chain was recovered during a study of blood T cell repertoires in COVID-19. Study information: Whether acute or convalescent, the COVID-19 samples came from the United States, Italy and Spain. T cells, B-cell-depleted T cells, or PBMCs supplied cDNA or gDNA.

This CDR3 region has 16 residues. The germline CDR1 and CDR2 sequences are LNHDA and SQIVND (reference sequence). Trimming took 6 bases from V and 7 from J; bases not matched to a gene: 18. Methods used by the authors: For nucleated cells, counts were estimated from reference gene primer amplification. Using immunoSEQ multiplex PCR, the repertoire was profiled, and TCRdb retains in-frame clones only, with some absent. D and trimming come from the DNA, and the V and J calls and clone size come from that table. The data show over 100,000 clones, 65% to 90% seen once. The sequenced material came from peripheral blood. V and J are TRBV19 and TRBJ2-7; 7 bases line up with TRBD1. The TCR originated in a woman older than 75 with active or convalescent COVID-19. The CDR3 sequence is CASSIFSTTGIREQYF. DNA for the CDR3: TGTGCCAGTAGCATATTTAGCACGACAGGGATTCGGGAGCAGTACTTC.